One and the same sample provided the 31 T cell receptor beta chains below, sequenced in a study of Tregs in tolerant kidney transplant recipients (dated by TCRdb to the late 2010s). Library preparation was by the immunoSEQ multiplex PCR assay. In its TCRdb copy, this immuneACCESS table keeps in-frame sequences only and misses some clones. Where compared with another copy, unresolved V genes explain less than half of these, and the others have no known cause. The sample yields some 250,000 clones; around 82% were counted once. The ten largest clones capture 0.5% to 0.65% of the sample. Sequencing was carried out using CD4+ T cells from blood. These receptors were obtained from a human donor in good health.

This clone occurred once. V is TRBV21-1 and J is TRBJ2-6; no DNA check was done on the table's D call, TRBD1. TRBV21-1 constitutes a pseudogene. The CDR3 extends over 17 amino acids. The chain's CDR3 is CASSKGRQPSGANVLTF. The CDR3 DNA is TGTGCCAGCAGCAAAGGACGACAGCCCTCTGGGGCCAACGTCCTGACTTTC.

The V call is TRBV2, the J call TRBJ2-3; D not resolved. Germline CDR1 is SNHLY and CDR2 is FYNNEI. This CDR3 is 12 amino acids long. Trimming removed 5 bases at V and 6 bases at J, with 9 bases between. CDR3 sequence reads: CASSYSADTQYF. CDR3 sequence (DNA): TGTGCCAGCAGTTACAGCGCTGATACGCAGTATTTT.

CDR3 protein: CASSPAGGQDREQYF. CDR3 sequence (DNA): TGCGCCAGCAGCCCTGCGGGGGGGCAAGACCGCGAGCAGTACTTC. This chain uses TRBV5-1 with TRBJ2-5; 9 positions match TRBD2. The J call is uncertain, as TRBJ2-7 better fits the DNA end. The CDR3 is 15 residues long. The germline V gene has CDR1 SGHRS and CDR2 YFSETQ.

This clone was picked up one time. The genes are TRBV18 and TRBJ1-4; D is undetermined. The CDR3 consists of 12 residues. Germline assignment: CDR1 KGHSH and CDR2 LQKENI. V lost 4 bases, J lost 7 bases, and 7 bases lay in between. The CDR3 DNA is TGTGCCAGCTCACTTCCCCTTGAAAAACTGTTTTTT. This translates into CASSLPLEKLFF.

The chain is built from TRBV6-4 and TRBJ1-1; TRBD1 might be the D (5 bases). CDR1 MRHNA and CDR2 SNTAGT come from the germline V gene. The CDR3 has 14 residues. V lost 5 bases and J lost 1, with 11 bases in between. The DNA for the CDR3 is TGTGCCAGCAGTCCGGGACGGGAGAACACTGAAGCTTTCTTT. It specifies CASSPGRENTEAFF.

The gene calls are TRBV18 and TRBJ1-1; no clear D gene. CDR3 size: 16 residues. With 2 bases removed from V and 0 bases from J, the gap between germline ends came to 13 bases. The germline CDR1 and CDR2 sequences are KGHSH and LQKENI. Here the CDR3 DNA reads TGTGCCAGCTCACCAAGTGGTTCGGTCATGAACACTGAAGCTTTCTTT. The encoded protein is CASSPSGSVMNTEAFF.

The chain joins TRBV10-1 to TRBJ2-3, with TRBD2 matching over 8 bases. The CDR3 sequence is 15 residues long. The V gene end was trimmed by 4 bases and the J gene end by 1 base; junction bases not matched to a gene: 4. From germline, CDR1 is WNHNN and CDR2 SYGVQD (reference sequence). CDR3 in DNA: TGCGCCAGCAGTGGATCGACTAGCGGCACAGATACGCAGTATTTT. Protein product: CASSGSTSGTDTQYF.

For this clone: One junction end disagrees with the germline gene, perhaps due to a read error. The genes are TRBV11-2 and TRBJ1-5, with TRBD1 identical over 9 bases. There are 15 residues in the CDR3. Germline assignment: CDR1 SGHAT and CDR2 FQNNGV. The CDR3 spells CASSSGDRGYQPRHF. DNA for the CDR3: TGTGCCAGCAGCTCAGGAGACAGGGGGTATCAGCCCCGGCATTTT.

V gene TRBV18 combines with J gene TRBJ2-2, with a weak D call TRBD2 (5 bases). The CDR3 extends over 16 amino acids. Trimming shortened V by 0 bases and J by 5 bases, and 13 bases separated the two germline ends. Germline V CDR1 and CDR2: KGHSH, LQKENI. The CDR3 is CASSPPGVVVTGELFF. Written as DNA, the CDR3 is TGTGCCAGCTCACCACCCGGGGTTGTGGTGACCGGGGAGCTGTTTTTT.

This chain links TRBV19 with TRBJ2-7; D perhaps matches TRBD1 (7 bases). From germline, CDR1 is LNHDA and CDR2 SQIVND (reference sequence). The CDR3 has 14 amino acids. Trimming took 5 bases from V and 3 from J, leaving 14 bases between them. The CDR3 DNA is TGTGCCAGTAGTCCGGGGGACAGCAACTACGAGCAGTACTTC. Translated, it gives CASSPGDSNYEQYF.

This chain connects TRBV5-4 to TRBJ2-7, with 10 bases that match TRBD2. With V trimmed by 3 bases and J by 0 bases, 6 bases remained unmatched. The CDR3 length is 16 residues. Germline V CDR1 and CDR2: SGHNT, YYREEE (reference sequence). The CDR3 protein is CASSWGLAGDSYEQYF. The CDR3, as DNA: TGTGCCAGCAGCTGGGGGCTAGCGGGAGACTCCTACGAGCAGTACTTC.

V gene TRBV7-6 combines with J gene TRBJ2-2, with 7 bases matching TRBD2. The CDR3 totals 16 residues. Germline V gene lookup returns CDR1 SGHVS and CDR2 FNYEAQ. The J segment lost 4 bases and the V segment lost 1 base, leaving 6 bases of the junction unmatched. The CDR3 spells CASSLEASGGTGELFF. The CDR3 DNA sequence: TGTGCCAGCAGCTTAGAGGCGTCGGGGGGCACCGGGGAGCTGTTTTTT.

The count of this clone is one. V and J are TRBV10-3 and TRBJ2-7, with 7 bases that match TRBD1. Germline CDR1 reads ENHRY; CDR2 reads SYGVKD. J was trimmed by 2 bases and V by 7 bases; bases with no gene match: 17. CDR3 size: 17 residues. Here the CDR3 reads CAIKDGIVGQETYEQYF. In nucleotides, the CDR3 is TGTGCCATCAAGGATGGCATCGTAGGACAGGAGACCTACGAGCAGTACTTC.

V is TRBV5-1 and J is TRBJ2-3, with D perhaps TRBD1 or TRBD2 (5 bases each). The CDR3 spans 15 residues. Looked up from germline, CDR1 is SGHRS and CDR2 is YFSETQ. V was pared by 1 base and J by 6 bases, with 15 bases between. CDR3 nucleotide sequence: TGCGCCAGCAGCTTGTACGGGGCTGAGTCCGATACGCAGTATTTT. It codes for CASSLYGAESDTQYF. The full variable domain, rest sourced from reference TRBV5-1 and TRBJ2-3, is KAGVTQTPRYLIKTRGQQVTLSCSPISGHRSVSWYQQTPGQGLQFLFEYFSETQRNKGNFPGRFSGRQFSNSRSEMNVSTLELGDSALYLCASSLYGAESDTQYFGPGTRLTVL.

J is TRBJ1-2 and V is TRBV9; D gene uncertain. There are 15 residues in the CDR3. In germline, CDR1 is SGDLS, CDR2 YYNGEE. Trimming cost V 4 bases and J 4 bases, with 17 bases left between them. The CDR3 bases are TGTGCCAGCAGCCCACGGTCCGGAACAGCCTATGGCTACACCTTC. Its translation is CASSPRSGTAYGYTF.

The J gene is TRBJ2-7, the V gene TRBV6-5, with TRBD1 identical over 12 bases. The CDR3 is made up of 14 amino acids. V shed 6 bases, J shed 6 bases, and the junction held 6 bases outside the gene matches. Germline V gene sequence: CDR1 MNHEY, CDR2 SVGAGI. Here the CDR3 reads CASSRDRGQGEQYF. CDR3 nucleotides: TGTGCCAGCAGCAGGGACAGGGGGCAAGGCGAGCAGTACTTC.

The rearrangement uses TRBV15 and TRBJ2-5; 8 bases align to TRBD1. The J call may be incorrect, as the DNA end agrees better with TRBJ2-7. This CDR3 spans 17 amino acids. Germline V CDR1 and CDR2: LNHNV, YYDKDF (reference sequence). CDR3 amino acids: CATSRKRATGVAHEQYF. DNA for the CDR3: TGTGCCACCAGCAGGAAGAGGGCGACAGGGGTGGCCCACGAGCAGTACTTC.

This clone was detected a few times. The chain uses TRBV9 and TRBJ1-1; possibly TRBD1 for D (5 bases). Trimming cost V 0 bases and J 1 base, with 16 bases left between them. In germline, CDR1 is SGDLS, CDR2 YYNGEE. The CDR3 runs 17 residues. CDR3: CASSVGYTGLKNTEAFF. CDR3 sequence (DNA): TGTGCCAGCAGCGTAGGGTATACGGGACTCAAGAACACTGAAGCTTTCTTT.

This clone was counted a single time. CDR3 in DNA: TGCGCCAGCAGCCCTACTGTGGTTAGCACAGATACGCAGTATTTT. Encoded protein: CASSPTVVSTDTQYF. The V and J genes are TRBV4-3 and TRBJ2-3; D is unclear. Germline CDR1 LGHNA, CDR2 YSLEER. Between the trimmed V and J ends, which lost 4 bases and 0 bases, there was a span of 11 bases. The CDR3 is made up of 15 amino acids.

V gene TRBV5-1 combines with J gene TRBJ1-2; a weak D match, TRBD1 (5 bases). The germline V gene has CDR1 SGHRS and CDR2 YFSETQ. V shed 4 bases and J shed 4 bases, with 11 bases lying between them. The CDR3 contains 13 residues. CDR3 loop: CASSVRESYGYTF. The CDR3 DNA is TGCGCCAGCAGCGTCAGGGAGAGCTATGGCTACACCTTC.

A word on this clone: This CDR3 is also generated by other DNA sequences in the sample. V is TRBV11-2 and J is TRBJ2-7; D is unresolved. CDR3 size: 13 residues. Trimming removed 5 bases at V and 0 bases at J, with 8 bases between. CDR1 is SGHAT, CDR2 FQNNGV, per germline. CDR3 nucleotides: TGTGCCAGCAGCCTCCCTAGCTCCTACGAGCAGTACTTC. Its protein product is CASSLPSSYEQYF.

V usage is TRBV18 and J usage is TRBJ2-3; 7 nucleotides agree with TRBD1. CDR1 KGHSH and CDR2 LQKENI come from the germline V gene. The ends lost 3 bases at V and 4 bases at J; junction bases unmatched: 7. CDR3 length equals 15 residues. CDR3 residues: CASSPAGGSSDTQYF. In DNA form, the CDR3 reads TGTGCCAGCTCACCCGCAGGGGGAAGCTCAGATACGCAGTATTTT.

The count of this clone is one. The V call is TRBV7-2, the J call TRBJ2-5; D gene ambiguous. The CDR3 consists of 11 residues. Germline CDR1 and CDR2: SGHTA and FQGNSA. V lost 2 bases and J lost 7, with 5 bases in between. The CDR3 is CASSLLGTQYF. The CDR3 DNA reads as TGTGCCAGCAGCTTACTTGGGACCCAGTACTTC.

J is TRBJ2-1 and V is TRBV2; tentatively, D is TRBD2 (6 bases). This CDR3 comprises 13 residues. V lost 7 bases and J 3 bases, leaving 10 bases between the germline ends. Germline CDR1 is SNHLY and CDR2 is FYNNEI. As DNA, the CDR3 is TGTGCCAGCAATCCGACTAGCTACAATGAGCAGTTCTTC. It specifies CASNPTSYNEQFF. The whole variable domain, remainder taken from reference TRBV2 and TRBJ2-1, is EPEVTQTPSHQVTQMGQEVILRCVPISNHLYFYWYRQILGQKVEFLVSFYNNEISEKSEIFDDQFSVERPDGSNFTLKIRSTKLEDSAMYFCASNPTSYNEQFFGPGTRLTVL.

The V gene is TRBV2, the J gene TRBJ2-2; D not certain. The CDR3 covers 11 residues. The V and J ends lost 5 bases and 7 bases respectively, with 5 bases between them. Looked up from germline, CDR1 is SNHLY and CDR2 is FYNNEI. In nucleotides, the CDR3 is TGTGCCAGCAGTACTTACGGGGAGCTGTTTTTT. Amino acid sequence: CASSTYGELFF.

The table lists this clone with a count of one. CDR3 sequence reads: CASSLDRGHSPLHF. In nucleotides, the CDR3 is TGCGCCAGCAGCCTGGACAGGGGACATTCACCCCTCCACTTT. This chain links TRBV5-1 with TRBJ1-6; 9 bases fit TRBD1. V shed 4 bases and J 8 bases; nucleotides not matched to a gene: 4. This CDR3 comprises 14 residues. The germline V gene has CDR1 SGHRS and CDR2 YFSETQ.

J is TRBJ2-7 and V is TRBV10-3, with D tentatively TRBD1 (6 bases). Germline V gene lookup returns CDR1 ENHRY and CDR2 SYGVKD. The ends were cut back, 10 bases at V and 1 base at J, with 14 bases in the middle. This CDR3 region has 13 residues. The CDR3 reads CATGHRESYEQYF. In DNA, the CDR3 is TGTGCCACGGGACACAGGGAATCCTACGAGCAGTACTTC.

The V gene is TRBV14, the J gene TRBJ2-6, with D unclear. Per germline, CDR1 SGHDN and CDR2 FVKESK. There are 13 residues in the CDR3. Trimming pared 1 base from V and 4 bases from J, leaving 2 bases between. The CDR3 loop reads CASSQGGANVLTF. In DNA, the CDR3 is TGTGCCAGCAGCCAAGGGGGGGCCAACGTCCTGACTTTC. Full variable domain (rest looked up from reference TRBV14 and TRBJ2-6): EAGVTQFPSHSVIEKGQTVTLRCDPISGHDNLYWYRRVMGKEIKFLLHFVKESKQDESGMPNNRFLAERTGGTYSTLKVQPAELEDSGVYFCASSQGGANVLTFGAGSRLTVL.

V gene TRBV6-6 combines with J gene TRBJ1-1; 7 nucleotides line up with TRBD1. Germline V CDR1 and CDR2: MNHNY, SVGAGI (reference sequence). The CDR3 is 11 amino acids. Germline trimming cut 7 bases from V and 11 bases from J; bases unmatched to any gene: 7. The CDR3 nucleotides read TGTGCCAGCAAAACGACAGGGCTGGCTTTCTTT. Translating gives CASKTTGLAFF.

The CDR3 DNA sequence: TGTGCCAGCAGTTACTCGCAGGGGGCGAACACCGGGGAGCTGTTTTTT. Encoded protein: CASSYSQGANTGELFF. This rearrangement joins TRBV6-5 to TRBJ2-2; TRBD1 aligns across 7 bases. CDR3 length equals 16 residues. Germline V gives CDR1 MNHEY, CDR2 SVGAGI. After removal of 0 bases from V and 0 bases from J, the junction contained 1 base not matched to a gene.

The chain links TRBV30 to TRBJ2-7, with D maybe TRBD1 (5 bases). The germline V gene has CDR1 GTSNPN and CDR2 SVGIG (reference sequence). The CDR3 is made up of 14 amino acids. Trimming removed 5 bases at V and 0 bases at J, with 14 bases between. Written as DNA, the CDR3 is TGTGCCTGGCGTACAGGCGCAGGCTCCTACGAGCAGTACTTC. It yields the protein CAWRTGAGSYEQYF.